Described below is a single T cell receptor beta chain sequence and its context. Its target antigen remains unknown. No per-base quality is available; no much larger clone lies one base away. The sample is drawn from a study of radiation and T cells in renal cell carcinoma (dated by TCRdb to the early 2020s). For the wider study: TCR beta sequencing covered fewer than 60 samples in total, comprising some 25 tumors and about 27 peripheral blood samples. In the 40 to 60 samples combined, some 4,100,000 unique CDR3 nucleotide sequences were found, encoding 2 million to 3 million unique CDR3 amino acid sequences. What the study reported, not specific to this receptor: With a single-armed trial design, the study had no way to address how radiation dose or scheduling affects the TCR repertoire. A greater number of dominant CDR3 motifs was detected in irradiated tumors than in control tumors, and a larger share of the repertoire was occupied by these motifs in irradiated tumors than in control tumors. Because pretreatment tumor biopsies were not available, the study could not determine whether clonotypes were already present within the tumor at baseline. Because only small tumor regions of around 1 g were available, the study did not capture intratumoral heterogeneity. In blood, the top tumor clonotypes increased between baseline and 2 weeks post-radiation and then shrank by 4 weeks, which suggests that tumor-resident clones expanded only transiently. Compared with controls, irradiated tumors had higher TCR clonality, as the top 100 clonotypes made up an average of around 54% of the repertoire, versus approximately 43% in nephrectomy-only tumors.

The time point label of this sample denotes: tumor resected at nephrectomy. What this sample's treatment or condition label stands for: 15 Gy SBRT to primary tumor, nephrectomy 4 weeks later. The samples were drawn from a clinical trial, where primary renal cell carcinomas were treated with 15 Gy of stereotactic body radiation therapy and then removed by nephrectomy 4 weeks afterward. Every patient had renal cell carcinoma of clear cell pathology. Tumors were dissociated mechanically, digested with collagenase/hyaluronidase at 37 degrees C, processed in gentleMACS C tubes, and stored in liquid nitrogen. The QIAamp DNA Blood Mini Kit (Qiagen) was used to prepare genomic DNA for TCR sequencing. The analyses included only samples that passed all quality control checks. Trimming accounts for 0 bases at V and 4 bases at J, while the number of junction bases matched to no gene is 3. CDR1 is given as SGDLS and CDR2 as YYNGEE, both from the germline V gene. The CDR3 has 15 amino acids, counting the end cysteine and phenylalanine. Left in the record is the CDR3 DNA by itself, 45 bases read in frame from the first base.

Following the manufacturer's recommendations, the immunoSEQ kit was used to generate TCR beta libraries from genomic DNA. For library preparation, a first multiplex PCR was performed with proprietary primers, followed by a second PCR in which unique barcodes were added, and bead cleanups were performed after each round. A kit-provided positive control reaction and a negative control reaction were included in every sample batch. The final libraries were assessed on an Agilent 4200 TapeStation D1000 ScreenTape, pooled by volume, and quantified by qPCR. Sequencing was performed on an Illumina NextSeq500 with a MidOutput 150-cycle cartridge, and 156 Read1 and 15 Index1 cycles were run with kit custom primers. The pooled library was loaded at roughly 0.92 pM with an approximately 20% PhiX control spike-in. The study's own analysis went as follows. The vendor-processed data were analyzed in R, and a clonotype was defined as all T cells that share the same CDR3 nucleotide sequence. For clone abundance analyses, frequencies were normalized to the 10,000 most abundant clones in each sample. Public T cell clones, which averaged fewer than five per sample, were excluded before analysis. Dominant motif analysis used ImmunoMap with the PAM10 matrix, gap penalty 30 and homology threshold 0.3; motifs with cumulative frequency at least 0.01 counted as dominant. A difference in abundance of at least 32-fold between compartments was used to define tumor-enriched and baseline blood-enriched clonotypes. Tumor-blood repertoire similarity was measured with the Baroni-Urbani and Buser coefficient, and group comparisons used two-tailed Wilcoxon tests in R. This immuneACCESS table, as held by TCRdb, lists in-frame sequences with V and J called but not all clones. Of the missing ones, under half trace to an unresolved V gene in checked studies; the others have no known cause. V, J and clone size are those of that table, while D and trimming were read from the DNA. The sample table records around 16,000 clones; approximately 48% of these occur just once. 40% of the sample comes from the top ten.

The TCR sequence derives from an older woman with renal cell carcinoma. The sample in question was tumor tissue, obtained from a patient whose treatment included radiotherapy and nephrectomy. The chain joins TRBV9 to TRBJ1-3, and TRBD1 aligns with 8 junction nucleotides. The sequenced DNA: TGTGCCAGCAGCGTAGACAGGGGGAACGGAAACACCATATATTTT. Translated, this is CASSVDRGNGNTIYF.